Each of the 7 T cell receptor beta chains below was sequenced from the same sample in a study of cytomegalovirus exposure and HLA in healthy donors (dated by TCRdb to 2016 to 2017). Library preparation was by the immunoSEQ multiplex PCR assay. The multiplex PCR relied on a mix of 60 forward primers for TCR Vbeta segments and 13 reverse primers for TCR Jbeta segments. TCRdb re-hosts the immuneACCESS table, in-frame sequences only. Its copies lack some clones; in the studies checked, an unresolved V gene accounts for under half of them, and the cause for the rest is not known. The sample table shows 250,000 to 350,000 clones, and 86% are seen once. The ten top clones hold less than 4.5% of the sample. The source material was PBMCs. Receptor source: a man in his forties in good health and CMV-seropositive.

The chain links TRBV10-1 to TRBJ2-5; 7 nucleotides agree with TRBD1. The end of the DNA aligns better with TRBJ2-7, so the J call may be wrong. Germline-derived CDR1 and CDR2 are WNHNN and SYGVQD (reference sequence). This CDR3 is 15 amino acids long. The DNA for the CDR3 is TGCGCCAGCAGCGTTAACAGGGGCCTCTCCTACGAGCAGTACTTC. Protein sequence: CASSVNRGLSYEQYF.

The V gene is TRBV9, the J gene TRBJ2-1; 9 bases match TRBD2. CDR3 size: 19 residues. V lost 4 bases and J lost 0; bases outside the gene matches: 14. Germline assignment: CDR1 SGDLS and CDR2 YYNGEE. CDR3 sequence reads: CASSSPRLADLSSYNEQFF. The DNA of the CDR3 is TGTGCCAGCAGCTCCCCCCGACTAGCGGACCTCAGCTCCTACAATGAGCAGTTCTTC.

The gene calls are TRBV11-2 and TRBJ1-5; TRBD1 agrees at 10 bases. CDR3 length equals 14 residues. CDR1 is SGHAT and CDR2 is FQNNGV in the germline V gene. The ends lost 5 bases at V and 6 bases at J; junction bases unmatched: 4. CDR3 sequence: CASSARTGGQPQHF. The CDR3, as DNA: TGTGCCAGCAGCGCCCGGACAGGGGGTCAGCCCCAGCATTTT.

The chain combines TRBV6-5 with TRBJ1-4; no firm D call. V lost 7 bases and J lost 10, with 10 bases in between. The CDR3 is 11 residues long. The V gene's germline CDR1 is MNHEY and CDR2 SVGAGI. Here the CDR3 DNA reads TGTGCCAGCATCTCCGAGGGAAAACTGTTTTTT. This sequence encodes CASISEGKLFF.

This chain links TRBV2 with TRBJ2-1, with D possibly matching TRBD2 (6 bases). CDR3 length: 16 residues. CDR1 and CDR2 from the germline V gene are SNHLY and FYNNEI. The V end lost 7 bases, the J end lost 0 bases, and 16 bases lay between the germline ends. CDR3 region: CASTVISGSSYNEQFF. The CDR3 DNA reads TGTGCCAGCACGGTAATCAGCGGGTCCTCCTACAATGAGCAGTTCTTC. The full variable domain, with the rest looked up from reference TRBV2 and TRBJ2-1, is EPEVTQTPSHQVTQMGQEVILRCVPISNHLYFYWYRQILGQKVEFLVSFYNNEISEKSEIFDDQFSVERPDGSNFTLKIRSTKLEDSAMYFCASTVISGSSYNEQFFGPGTRLTVL.

V and J are TRBV7-2 and TRBJ2-1, with 13 bases that match TRBD2. This CDR3 comprises 16 residues. Germline-derived CDR1 and CDR2 are SGHTA and FQGNSA. Losses at the gene ends were 5 bases for V and 8 bases for J; bases not matched to a gene: 9. CDR3 coding DNA: TGTGCCAGCAGCCCAACTAGCGGGAGGGCCTTCCATGAGCAGTTCTTC. Encoded protein: CASSPTSGRAFHEQFF.

Notes on this clone: A junction end diverges from the germline sequence, so it may reflect a read error. The chain employs TRBV7-9 and TRBJ2-7; 10 bases agree with TRBD2. Germline V gene data show CDR1 as SEHNR and CDR2 as FQNEAQ (reference sequence). This CDR3 region has 14 residues. CDR3 protein: CSSSLGTSGNEQYF. The CDR3 nucleotides read TGTTCCAGCAGCTTAGGTACTAGCGGGAACGAGCAGTACTTC.